The clone carrying this T cell receptor beta chain showed up many times. Its antigen remains unknown. In germline, CDR1 is SGHTA, CDR2 FQGNSA. Trimming removed 1 base from V and 6 bases from J; junction bases left unmatched: 8. This CDR3 is 15 amino acids long. Using RNA template, CDR3s of TCR alpha and beta were amplified with iRepertoire arm-PCR. For one-step reverse transcription and amplification, 100-400 ng of tissue mRNA or PBMC total RNA was used. MiXCR was run by TCRdb on the multiplex PCR reads, yielding one entry per CDR3 protein. The table has 90,000 to 110,000 distinct CDR3 sequences, approximately 26% seen once. This sample was taken from a study of glioma-infiltrating T cells. Regarding the study as a whole: Gliomas, especially low-grade, showed above-expected tissue-blood divergence; non-neoplastic patients showed below.

J is TRBJ2-7 and V is TRBV7-2; TRBD2 matches at 8 bases. Sequenced sample: glioma tissue, nonneoplastic brain tissue, or PBMCs (not recorded which). The source of this sequence is a human donor with low-grade glioma or glioblastoma, undergoing nonglioma brain surgery, or in good health (not recorded which). The CDR3 protein is CASSLGSGTRGEQYF. The CDR3 DNA follows: TGTGCCAGCAGCTTAGGCAGCGGGACTAGAGGCGAGCAGTACTTC.